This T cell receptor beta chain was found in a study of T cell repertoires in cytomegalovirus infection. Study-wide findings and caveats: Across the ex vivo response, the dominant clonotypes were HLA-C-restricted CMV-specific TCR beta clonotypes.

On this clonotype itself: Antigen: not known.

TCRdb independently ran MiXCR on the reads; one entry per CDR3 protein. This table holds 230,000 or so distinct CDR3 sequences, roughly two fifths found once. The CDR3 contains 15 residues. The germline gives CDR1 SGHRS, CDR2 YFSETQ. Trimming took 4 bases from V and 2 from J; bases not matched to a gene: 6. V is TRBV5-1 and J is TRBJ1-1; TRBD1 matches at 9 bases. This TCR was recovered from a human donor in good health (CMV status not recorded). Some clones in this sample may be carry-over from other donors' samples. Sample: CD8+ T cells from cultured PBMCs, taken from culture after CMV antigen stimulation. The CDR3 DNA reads TGCGCCAGCAGCCACGACAGGGGGGTAAACACTGAAGCTTTCTTT. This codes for CASSHDRGVNTEAFF.